Below, 23 T cell receptor beta chains from the same sample are listed, as sequenced in a study of blood T cell repertoires in COVID-19. The method was immunoSEQ multiplex PCR; TCRdb's version includes in-frame clones alone and lacks a portion of them. The sample shows around 200,000 clones, about 83% of them seen only once. Sequenced sample: peripheral blood. Every receptor here comes from a man aged 50 or older with active or convalescent COVID-19.

The V and J genes are TRBV6-5 and TRBJ1-4; maybe TRBD1 (5 bases). Looked up from germline, CDR1 is MNHEY and CDR2 is SVGAGI. The CDR3 runs 14 residues. The ends were cut back, 2 bases at V and 7 bases at J, with 11 bases in the middle. The CDR3 nucleotides are TGTGCCAGCAGTTACCGGGAGGGGCGTGAAAAACTGTTTTTT. The encoded protein is CASSYREGREKLFF.

J is TRBJ2-3 and V is TRBV5-8; D unclear. V lost 2 bases to trimming and J lost 6 bases, with 13 bases between them. Germline V gene lookup returns CDR1 SGHTS and CDR2 YDEGEE. The CDR3 sequence is 14 residues long. The CDR3 region has the DNA TGTGCCAGCAGCTTTGTGGGCCGACCTGATACGCAGTATTTT. Protein sequence: CASSFVGRPDTQYF.

J is TRBJ2-2 and V is TRBV28; D is undetermined. CDR3 length: 11 amino acids. CDR1 MDHEN and CDR2 SYDVKM come from the germline V gene. V lost 6 bases and J 5 bases, leaving 4 bases between the germline ends. DNA for the CDR3: TGTGCCAGCAGCTTTACCGGGGAGCTGTTTTTT. Its protein product is CASSFTGELFF.

The chain uses TRBV5-1 and TRBJ1-6; TRBD1 matches 8 bases. Losses at the gene ends were 7 bases for V and 8 bases for J; bases not matched to a gene: 5. The CDR3 consists of 13 residues. The germline CDR1 and CDR2 sequences are SGHRS and YFSETQ. CDR3 loop: CASQGAGDSPLHF. DNA of the CDR3: TGCGCCAGCCAGGGGGCTGGGGATTCACCCCTCCACTTT. The full variable domain, rest sourced from reference TRBV5-1 and TRBJ1-6, is KAGVTQTPRYLIKTRGQQVTLSCSPISGHRSVSWYQQTPGQGLQFLFEYFSETQRNKGNFPGRFSGRQFSNSRSEMNVSTLELGDSALYLCASQGAGDSPLHFGNGTRLTVT.

This clone has a single count. This chain joins TRBV7-3 and TRBJ2-3, with TRBD1 matching over 9 bases. J lost 5 bases, V lost 4 bases, and 10 bases had no gene match. The CDR3 is 16 residues long. Germline V gene sequence: CDR1 SGHTA, CDR2 FQGTGA. The CDR3: CASSSPGTGSVDTQYF. CDR3 sequence (DNA): TGTGCCAGCAGCTCTCCCGGGACAGGGTCAGTAGATACGCAGTATTTT.

This CDR3 reads CAISVTTSGELFF. CDR3 nucleotide sequence: TGTGCCATCAGTGTGACGACTAGCGGGGAGCTGTTTTTT. The gene calls are TRBV10-3 and TRBJ2-2, with D perhaps TRBD2 (6 bases). The V end was cut by 4 bases, the J end by 7 bases, with 10 bases between. The CDR3 contains 13 residues. The germline V gene has CDR1 ENHRY and CDR2 SYGVKD.

The chain combines TRBV28 with TRBJ1-4; unclear D gene. Germline V gene data show CDR1 as MDHEN and CDR2 as SYDVKM. This CDR3 contains 15 residues. V was shortened by 5 bases and J by 0 bases, with 10 bases between the two germline ends. DNA for the CDR3: TGTGCCAGCAGTGGGTCGAGCGCAACTAATGAAAAACTGTTTTTT. It yields the protein CASSGSSATNEKLFF.

This clone was seen a handful of times. This chain connects TRBV14 to TRBJ1-2; unclear D gene. CDR3 size: 13 residues. Germline loops: CDR1 SGHDN, CDR2 FVKESK. The ends were cut back, 1 base at V and 4 bases at J, with 7 bases in the middle. The CDR3 nucleotides are TGTGCCAGCAGCCAAGTTGGCAGCTATGGCTACACCTTC. It is translated as CASSQVGSYGYTF. Full variable domain (rest looked up from reference TRBV14 and TRBJ1-2): EAGVTQFPSHSVIEKGQTVTLRCDPISGHDNLYWYRRVMGKEIKFLLHFVKESKQDESGMPNNRFLAERTGGTYSTLKVQPAELEDSGVYFCASSQVGSYGYTFGSGTRLTVV.

This clone was seen only once. The chain uses TRBV7-2 and TRBJ2-3; 14 positions match TRBD2. The CDR3 runs to 16 residues. Trimming removed 3 bases from V and 4 bases from J; junction bases left unmatched: 3. The germline V gene encodes CDR1 SGHTA and CDR2 FQGNSA. The CDR3 nucleotides are TGTGCCAGCAGCTTCGGGACTAGCGGGAGTGCAGATACGCAGTATTTT. Translating it yields CASSFGTSGSADTQYF.

The chain carries TRBV3-1 (or the pseudogene TRBV3-2) and TRBJ1-1, with D perhaps TRBD1 (5 bases). Deletions cut 4 bases from V and 10 bases from J, with 16 bases between. Germline-derived CDR1 and CDR2 are LGHDT and YNNKEL (reference sequence). The length of the CDR3 is 13 residues. The CDR3 protein is CASSPPSTRVAFF. The CDR3 region has the DNA TGTGCCAGCAGCCCGCCTAGTACCAGGGTAGCTTTCTTT.

The V gene is TRBV6-6, the J gene TRBJ2-2; TRBD2 might be the D (5 bases). The germline V gene encodes CDR1 MNHNY and CDR2 SVGAGI (reference sequence). V lost 7 bases and J 5 bases, leaving 17 bases between the germline ends. The CDR3 length is 15 residues. The CDR3, as DNA: TGTGCCAGCAATAAGAGGGCAGGCGGTACCGGGGAGCTGTTTTTT. Translating it yields CASNKRAGGTGELFF.

The chain has TRBV2 and TRBJ2-7, with D maybe TRBD1 (6 bases). This CDR3 region has 13 residues. Trimming left V 3 bases short and J 3 bases short, with 9 bases between. Germline V gene data show CDR1 as SNHLY and CDR2 as FYNNEI. The CDR3 DNA sequence: TGTGCCAGCAGTGAGAGACAGGTCTACGAGCAGTACTTC. It codes for CASSERQVYEQYF.

The genes are TRBV7-6 and TRBJ2-7; D might be TRBD1 (8 bases). V was trimmed by 1 base and J by 2 bases, leaving 30 bases between them. Germline loops: CDR1 SGHVS, CDR2 FNYEAQ. This CDR3 has 21 amino acids. The CDR3 DNA follows: TGTGCCAGCAGCTTAGGGGCAGGCGCGACAGGGGCCCTGGGGGGGGCCTACGAGCAGTACTTC. This sequence encodes CASSLGAGATGALGGAYEQYF.

The gene calls are TRBV27 and TRBJ2-3; 8 bases are shared with TRBD2. The length of the CDR3 is 16 residues. V dropped 3 bases and J dropped 5; count of bases not matched to a gene: 10. Germline CDR1 is MNHEY and CDR2 is SMNVEV (reference sequence). The CDR3 sequence: CASSFFSGMGLDTQYF. The CDR3, as DNA: TGTGCCAGCAGTTTCTTTAGCGGGATGGGTTTAGATACGCAGTATTTT.

V gene TRBV10-1 combines with J gene TRBJ2-7; possible D gene TRBD2, 6 bases. Germline values: CDR1 WNHNN, CDR2 SYGVQD (reference sequence). Trimming took off 2 bases at V and 4 bases at J, with 6 bases between the two ends. This CDR3 contains 12 residues. The CDR3 loop reads CASSEGGYEQYF. CDR3 bases: TGCGCCAGCAGTGAGGGGGGGTACGAGCAGTACTTC.

The chain combines TRBV5-6 with TRBJ1-3; 8 nucleotides line up with TRBD1. V dropped 4 bases and J dropped 0; count of bases not matched to a gene: 6. This CDR3 contains 16 residues. Germline V gives CDR1 SGHDT, CDR2 YYEEEE. In nucleotides, the CDR3 is TGTGCCAGCAGCAATGACAGGGGAAGCTCTGGAAACACCATATATTTT. It codes for CASSNDRGSSGNTIYF.

This rearrangement joins TRBV5-5 to TRBJ2-1, with 7 bases identical to TRBD2. With V trimmed by 2 bases and J by 2 bases, 10 bases remained unmatched. The V gene's germline CDR1 is SGHKS and CDR2 YYEKEE (reference sequence). The CDR3 is 17 residues long. The CDR3 is CASSLPPGGGTYNEQFF. DNA for the CDR3: TGTGCCAGCAGCTTACCCCCCGGCGGGGGTACCTACAATGAGCAGTTCTTC.

V usage is TRBV29-1 and J usage is TRBJ2-4, with TRBD1 matching over 7 bases. CDR3 length equals 14 residues. Germline assignment: CDR1 SQVTM and CDR2 ANQGSEA. With V trimmed by 3 bases and J by 2 bases, 4 bases remained unmatched. In DNA form, the CDR3 reads TGCAGCGTTGACCCGACAGGGACCAAAAACATTCAGTACTTC. Its translation: CSVDPTGTKNIQYF.

V usage is TRBV5-4 and J usage is TRBJ1-2; 10 nucleotides match TRBD1. Germline CDR1 and CDR2: SGHNT and YYREEE (reference sequence). J lost 5 bases, V lost 4 bases, and 14 bases had no gene match. The CDR3 runs to 17 residues. The CDR3 region is CASSHGQGEETLYGYTF. The CDR3, as DNA: TGTGCCAGCAGCCACGGACAGGGGGAGGAAACCCTGTATGGCTACACCTTC. The entire variable domain, with the rest obtained from reference TRBV5-4 and TRBJ1-2, is as follows: ETGVTQSPTHLIKTRGQQVTLRCSSQSGHNTVSWYQQALGQGPQFIFQYYREEENGRGNFPPRFSGLQFPNYSSELNVNALELDDSALYLCASSHGQGEETLYGYTFGSGTRLTVV.

The chain uses TRBV6-2 or TRBV6-3 and TRBJ2-7; 10 nucleotides align to TRBD2. From germline, CDR1 is MNHEY and CDR2 SVGEGT. V trimming: 5 bases; J trimming: 0 bases; junction bases outside the gene matches: 4. The CDR3 sequence is 15 residues long. The CDR3 DNA reads TGTGCCAGCAGTAACCTAGCGGGAGTCTCCTACGAGCAGTACTTC. It encodes CASSNLAGVSYEQYF.

V and J are TRBV2 and TRBJ1-2, with 9 nucleotides matching TRBD1. CDR1 and CDR2 (germline): SNHLY, FYNNEI. Losses at the gene ends were 6 bases for V and 5 bases for J; bases not matched to a gene: 7. The CDR3 runs 14 residues. The CDR3 loop is CASSRDRDPYGYTF. DNA for the CDR3: TGTGCCAGCAGCAGGGACAGGGACCCGTATGGCTACACCTTC.

The chain joins TRBV6-5 to TRBJ2-7; 10 bases fit TRBD2. The ends lost 6 bases at V and 7 bases at J; junction bases unmatched: 9. From germline, CDR1 is MNHEY and CDR2 SVGAGI. This CDR3 is built from 14 residues. The CDR3 DNA reads as TGTGCCAGCAGAGGACTAGCGGTGGTCGGAGAGCAGTACTTC. Its protein product is CASRGLAVVGEQYF.

This clone was counted once. A junction end diverges from the germline sequence, so it may reflect a read error. This rearrangement joins TRBV6-5 to TRBJ1-1, with D tentatively TRBD1 (5 bases). The CDR3 length is 11 residues. Per the germline V gene, CDR1 is MNHEY and CDR2 is SVGAGI. The DNA of the CDR3 is TGTGCCAGCAGTCGGGACTCTGAAACTTTCTTT. This translates into CASSRDSETFF.